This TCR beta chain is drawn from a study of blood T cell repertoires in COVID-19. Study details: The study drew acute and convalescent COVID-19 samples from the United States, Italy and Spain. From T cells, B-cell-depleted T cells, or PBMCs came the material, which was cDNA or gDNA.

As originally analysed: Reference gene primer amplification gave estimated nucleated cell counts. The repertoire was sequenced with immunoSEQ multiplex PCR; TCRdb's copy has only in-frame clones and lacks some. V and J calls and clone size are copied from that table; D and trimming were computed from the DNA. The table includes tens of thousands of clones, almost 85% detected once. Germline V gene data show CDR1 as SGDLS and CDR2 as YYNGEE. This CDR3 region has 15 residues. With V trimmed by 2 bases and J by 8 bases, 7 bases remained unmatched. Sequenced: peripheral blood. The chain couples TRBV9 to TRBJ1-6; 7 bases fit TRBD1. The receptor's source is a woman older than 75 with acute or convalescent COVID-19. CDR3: CASSVSGTVDSPLHF. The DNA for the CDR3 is TGTGCCAGCAGCGTCTCCGGGACAGTGGATTCACCCCTCCACTTT.